These 6 T cell receptor beta chains originate from one sample sequenced in a study of blood T cell repertoires in COVID-19. Repertoires were generated with immunoSEQ multiplex PCR, while TCRdb's copy carries only in-frame clones and drops some. The sample carries 100,000 to 150,000 clones, 60% to 80% recorded once. Sequencing used peripheral blood. These receptors were collected from a man between 60 and 70 years old with acute or convalescent COVID-19.

This clone appeared a few times. This chain joins TRBV13 and TRBJ1-2; D not resolved. The CDR3 contains 13 residues. Looked up from germline, CDR1 is PRHDT and CDR2 is FYEKMQ (reference sequence). Trimming pared 4 bases from V and 2 bases from J, leaving 8 bases between. The CDR3 DNA sequence: TGTGCCAGCAGCTGGGGAGCAAACTATGGCTACACCTTC. This translates into CASSWGANYGYTF.

The chain uses TRBV19 and TRBJ1-3; possible D gene TRBD1, 5 bases. The CDR3 spans 14 residues. Germline V gives CDR1 LNHDA, CDR2 SQIVND (reference sequence). With 5 bases removed from V and 3 bases from J, the gap between germline ends came to 11 bases. CDR3 region: CASSRRGLGNTIYF. CDR3 coding DNA: TGTGCCAGTAGTCGGAGGGGCCTTGGAAACACCATATATTTT. The variable domain in full, with the rest retrieved from reference TRBV19 and TRBJ1-3, is DGGITQSPKYLFRKEGQNVTLSCEQNLNHDAMYWYRQDPGQGLRLIYYSQIVNDFQKGDIAEGYSVSREKKESFPLTVTSAQKNPTAFYLCASSRRGLGNTIYFGEGSWLTVV.

V usage is TRBV5-5 and J usage is TRBJ2-3, with TRBD1 matching over 10 bases. CDR3 length equals 14 residues. Losses at the gene ends were 4 bases for V and 5 bases for J; bases not matched to a gene: 4. Germline V lookup: CDR1 SGHKS, CDR2 YYEKEE (reference sequence). The CDR3 nucleotides are TGTGCCAGCAGCACGGGACAGGGGTTAGATACGCAGTATTTT. It codes for CASSTGQGLDTQYF.

This clone appeared a few times. This chain uses TRBV19 with TRBJ2-1, with a possible D match to TRBD2 (6 bases). This CDR3 comprises 14 residues. V was clipped by 4 bases and J by 2 bases, with 9 bases between them. Germline V gene data show CDR1 as LNHDA and CDR2 as SQIVND (reference sequence). Here the CDR3 reads CASSRGDTYNEQFF. DNA of the CDR3: TGTGCCAGTAGTAGGGGGGATACCTACAATGAGCAGTTCTTC. The entire variable domain, with the rest obtained from reference TRBV19 and TRBJ2-1, is as follows: DGGITQSPKYLFRKEGQNVTLSCEQNLNHDAMYWYRQDPGQGLRLIYYSQIVNDFQKGDIAEGYSVSREKKESFPLTVTSAQKNPTAFYLCASSRGDTYNEQFFGPGTRLTVL.

In this sample, this clone turned up a few times. The V and J genes are TRBV5-6 and TRBJ2-2; tentatively, D is TRBD2 (7 bases). The CDR3 loop spans 14 amino acids. The germline gives CDR1 SGHDT, CDR2 YYEEEE. The V end was cut by 8 bases, the J end by 1 base, with 12 bases between. This chain's CDR3 is CARNREGNTGELFF. The DNA for the CDR3 is TGTGCCAGAAACAGGGAGGGGAACACCGGGGAGCTGTTTTTT.

The chain has TRBV5-1 and TRBJ2-7; D might be TRBD1 (6 bases). Trimming removed 3 bases at V and 5 bases at J, with 18 bases between. This CDR3 region has 15 residues. Germline V gives CDR1 SGHRS, CDR2 YFSETQ. The CDR3 coding sequence is TGCGCCAGCAGCTCAGGGGAATTGGCTTTAAACGAGCAGTACTTC. Translation gives CASSSGELALNEQYF. Using reference TRBV5-1 and TRBJ2-7 for the parts outside the CDR3, the full variable domain is KAGVTQTPRYLIKTRGQQVTLSCSPISGHRSVSWYQQTPGQGLQFLFEYFSETQRNKGNFPGRFSGRQFSNSRSEMNVSTLELGDSALYLCASSSGELALNEQYFGPGTRLTVT.